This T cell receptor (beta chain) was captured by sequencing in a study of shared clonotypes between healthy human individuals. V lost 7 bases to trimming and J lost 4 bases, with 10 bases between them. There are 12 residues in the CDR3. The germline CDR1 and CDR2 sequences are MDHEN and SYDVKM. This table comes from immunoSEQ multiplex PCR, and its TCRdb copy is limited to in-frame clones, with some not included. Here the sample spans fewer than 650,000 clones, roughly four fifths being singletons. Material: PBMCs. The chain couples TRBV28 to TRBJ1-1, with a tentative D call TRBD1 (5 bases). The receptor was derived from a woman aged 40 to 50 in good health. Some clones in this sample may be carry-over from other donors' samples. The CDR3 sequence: CASTRTITEAFF. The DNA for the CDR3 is TGTGCCAGCACAAGGACAATCACTGAAGCTTTCTTT. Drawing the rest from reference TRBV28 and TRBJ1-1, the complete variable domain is DVKVTQSSRYLVKRTGEKVFLECVQDMDHENMFWYRQDPGLGLRLIYFSYDVKMKEKGDIPEGYSVSREKKERFSLILESASTNQTSMYLCASTRTITEAFFGQGTRLTVV.